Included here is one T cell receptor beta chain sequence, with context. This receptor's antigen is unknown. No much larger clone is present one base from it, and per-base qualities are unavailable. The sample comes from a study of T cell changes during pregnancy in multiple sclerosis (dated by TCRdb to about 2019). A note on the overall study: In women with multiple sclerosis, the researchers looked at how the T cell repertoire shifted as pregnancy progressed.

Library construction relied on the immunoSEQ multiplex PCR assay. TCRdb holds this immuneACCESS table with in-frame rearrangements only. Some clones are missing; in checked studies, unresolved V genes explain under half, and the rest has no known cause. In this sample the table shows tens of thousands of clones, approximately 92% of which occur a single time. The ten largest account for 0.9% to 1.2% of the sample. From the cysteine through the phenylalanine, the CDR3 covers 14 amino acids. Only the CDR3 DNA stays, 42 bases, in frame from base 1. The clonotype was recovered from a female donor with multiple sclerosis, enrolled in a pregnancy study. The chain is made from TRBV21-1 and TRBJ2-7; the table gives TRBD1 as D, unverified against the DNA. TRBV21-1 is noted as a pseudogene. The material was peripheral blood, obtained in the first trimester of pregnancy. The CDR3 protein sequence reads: CASTPGRIRAEQYF. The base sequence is TGTGCCAGCACCCCAGGGCGGATCAGGGCCGAGCAGTACTTC.